The rows below give T cell receptor beta chains drawn from one sample of a study of breast tumors, draining lymph nodes, adjacent tissues. MiXCR was run by TCRdb on the multiplex PCR reads, yielding one entry per CDR3 protein. This sample has about 230,000 distinct CDR3 sequences, with 32% found just once. Sequencing used axillary lymph node tissue. These receptors were taken from a female donor with breast cancer. Some clones in this sample may be carry-over from other donors' samples. Both conserved end residues are part of each CDR3. The D gene is left open where the match is weak. The size of a clone is reported for some rows only, either as once, few or many, or as a class for expanded clones.

j_call | d_call | v_call | clone_size | cdr3_nt | cdr3_aa
TRBJ1-3 | TRBD1 | TRBV30 | many | TGTGCCTGGAGCGCGGACAGGGCTGGAAACACCATATATTTT | CAWSADRAGNTIYF
TRBJ1-5 | NA | TRBV20-1 | many | TGCAGTGCTAGTTCGGGTAATAGCAATCAGCCCCAGCATTTT | CSASSGNSNQPQHF
TRBJ2-5 | NA | TRBV6-2/TRBV6-3 | many | TGTGCCAGCAGTTATGGGCCGTTGGGGACCCAGTACTTC | CASSYGPLGTQYF
TRBJ2-5 | NA | TRBV3-1 | NA | TGTGCCAGCAGCCCCCAGCCCTCTCATCGACAAGAGACCCAGTACTTC | CASSPQPSHRQETQYF
TRBJ1-3 | TRBD1 | TRBV7-6 | once | TGTGCCAGCAGCTTATCACCCCCCGGACAGGGGAAAGGTAACACCATATATTTT | CASSLSPPGQGKGNTIYF
TRBJ2-5 | TRBD2 | TRBV19 | few | TGTGCCAGTAGTATAAGGAGGGACTCAGCGGGGAAAGAGACCCAGTCCTTC | CASSIRRDSAGKETQSF
TRBJ1-2 | NA | TRBV20-1 | NA | TGCAGTGCCTTGGCTATATTCTTATGTGCTAACTATGGCTACACCTTC | CSALAIFLCANYGYTF
TRBJ2-4 | NA | TRBV20-1 | many | TGCAGTGCTAGAATTCCGGGAGCGTACGGAAACATTCAGTACTTC | CSARIPGAYGNIQYF
TRBJ1-2 | TRBD1 | TRBV6-1 | NA | TGTGCCAGCAGTGAAGTGGCAGGGGGCGTAGGAAACACCTTC | CASSEVAGGVGNTF
TRBJ2-5 | TRBD2 | TRBV29-1 | NA | TGCAGCGGTGGAGCGGGAGTCCAAGAGACCCAGTACTTC | CSGGAGVQETQYF
TRBJ2-1 | TRBD2 | TRBV24-1 | many | TGTGCCACCAGTGAGTTGGGGACTAGCGGTTACAATGAGCAGTTCTTC | CATSELGTSGYNEQFF
TRBJ2-3 | TRBD2 | TRBV27 | NA | TGTGCCAGCAGTTTAGGGTCCGCTAGCGGGCGGGATACGCAGTATTTT | CASSLGSASGRDTQYF
TRBJ1-5 | TRBD1 | TRBV2 | once | TGTGCCAGCAGTAAGGCAGGGGGAGGTCAGCCCCAGCATTTT | CASSKAGGGQPQHF
TRBJ2-7 | NA | TRBV20-1 | many | TGCAGTGCTGTCGGGGACCTACCCTACGAGCAGTACTTC | CSAVGDLPYEQYF
TRBJ2-1 | TRBD2 | TRBV20-1 | many | TGCAGTGCTTGGACTAGCTCCGACAATGAGCAGTTCTTC | CSAWTSSDNEQFF
TRBJ1-4 | TRBD1 | TRBV10-3 | many | TGTGCCATCAGTGAGGCAGGGGGTAATGAAAAACTGTTTTTT | CAISEAGGNEKLFF
TRBJ2-2 | TRBD2 | TRBV29-1 | NA | TGCAGCAGCTCGGGACTAGCGGGAGGCGGAACCGGGGAGCTGTTTTTT | CSSSGLAGGGTGELFF
TRBJ2-7 | NA | TRBV7-9 | NA | TGTGCCAGCAGGGGAACGCTTGTCGAGCAGTACTTC | CASRGTLVEQYF
TRBJ1-5 | TRBD1 | TRBV24-1 | many | TGTGCCACCAGTGAGCGACAGGGGGCAAATCAGCCCCAGCATTTT | CATSERQGANQPQHF
TRBJ1-6 | NA | TRBV19 | many | TGTGCCAGGAACCTACAGGAGCGGACCTATAATTCACCCCTCCACTTT | CARNLQERTYNSPLHF
TRBJ2-3 | NA | TRBV2 | NA | TGTGCCAGCAGTTGGGGCCCACACGATACGCAGTATTTT | CASSWGPHDTQYF
TRBJ2-2 | NA | TRBV4-1 | many | TGCGCCAGCAGCCCTTCGCCTACGCCCACCGGGGAGCTGTTTTTT | CASSPSPTPTGELFF